This entry is about one TCR beta chain. This entry is derived from a study of blood T cell repertoires in COVID-19. Whole-study context: Samples came from the United States, Italy and Spain, spanning acute and convalescent COVID-19.

Sequencing was performed with immunoSEQ multiplex PCR; in TCRdb, only in-frame clones are kept and a portion is missing. The top ten hold more than 5% of the sample, which has 150,000 or so clones, more than 75% seen once. The age range of participants was 18 to 89 years, with residence in roughly 25 US areas. Cohorts were assigned according to the clinical history that participants reported. For recovered donors of Cohort 3, there were two negative PCRs, clearance, or symptom resolution. The CDR3 runs to 14 residues. Germline-derived CDR1 and CDR2 are SEHNR and FQNEAQ (reference sequence). V was shortened by 1 base and J by 8 bases, with 11 bases between the two germline ends.

The receptor's source is a woman aged 45-65 years who had recovered from COVID-19. The V and J genes are TRBV7-9 and TRBJ2-2; D gene uncertain. The sequencing sample was made of PBMCs or T cells enriched from blood (not recorded which). The CDR3 spells CASSLGGTPGELFF. The CDR3, as DNA: TGTGCCAGCAGCTTAGGTGGTACACCGGGGGAGCTGTTTTTT.